These 16 T cell receptor beta chains were sequenced from one sample in a study of blood T cells in healthy people across ages. PCR was performed a second time for about 7 to 12 cycles using a sample-barcoded 5' primer and a J-beta primer mix. TCRdb used MiXCR to reprocess the 5' RACE reads, holding one entry per CDR3 protein. Of approximately 730,000 distinct CDR3 sequences in the sample, roughly 44% are singletons; the top ten hold around 20%. Specimen: blood. Receptors originate from a woman aged 55-70 years in good health.

This clonotype was counted only a few times. The chain joins TRBV20-1 to TRBJ1-6, with 7 bases lining up with TRBD1. CDR3 length equals 15 residues. CDR1 DFQATT and CDR2 SNEGSKA come from the germline V gene (reference sequence). V lost 4 bases to trimming and J lost 10 bases; unmatched junction nucleotides: 13. The CDR3 DNA follows: TGCAGTGCTACCCCGACAGGGAGTTTTGGATCACCCCTCCACTTT. It yields the protein CSATPTGSFGSPLHF.

This clonotype was recorded many times. CDR3 nucleotides: TGCAGCGTTGTTGACAGGGTGGACTATGGCTACACCTTC. Protein sequence: CSVVDRVDYGYTF. The genes are TRBV29-1 and TRBJ1-2, with TRBD1 matching 7 bases. CDR1 is SQVTM, CDR2 ANQGSEA, per germline. The J segment lost 3 bases and the V segment lost 4 bases, leaving 5 bases of the junction unmatched. The CDR3 loop spans 13 amino acids. The whole variable domain, remainder taken from reference TRBV29-1 and TRBJ1-2, is SAVISQKPSRDICQRGTSLTIQCQVDSQVTMMFWYRQQPGQSLTLIATANQGSEATYESGFVIDKFPISRPNLTFSTLTVSNMSPEDSSIYLCSVVDRVDYGYTFGSGTRLTVV.

This clonotype was counted only a few times. The genes are TRBV7-9 and TRBJ2-7; TRBD2 matches 9 bases. V lost 8 bases, J lost 2 bases, and 10 bases stayed unmatched. Per germline, CDR1 SEHNR and CDR2 FQNEAQ (reference sequence). The CDR3 loop spans 15 amino acids. CDR3 nucleotides: TGTGCCAGCTCCAAACTCGGACTAGCGCCCTACGAGCAGTACTTC. This gives the protein CASSKLGLAPYEQYF.

Only a few counts were recorded for this clonotype. For the CDR3, the DNA is TGCGCCAGCAGCTTGACAGGGGGCATTAAGACCCAGTACTTC. Protein product: CASSLTGGIKTQYF. The chain links TRBV5-1 to TRBJ2-5, with TRBD1 matching over 9 bases. The germline V gene encodes CDR1 SGHRS and CDR2 YFSETQ. The length of the CDR3 is 14 residues. V was pared by 1 base and J by 6 bases, with 4 bases of the junction left unmatched.

The chain combines TRBV15 with TRBJ2-5; TRBD1 matches at 8 bases. The germline CDR1 and CDR2 sequences are LNHNV and YYDKDF (reference sequence). The junction had 8 bases not matched to a gene; V was cut back by 5 bases and J by 3 bases. The CDR3 is made up of 15 amino acids. The CDR3 loop reads CATSGRTGYEETQYF. CDR3 bases: TGTGCCACCAGCGGTAGGACAGGGTATGAAGAGACCCAGTACTTC.

This sequence joins TRBV6-2 or TRBV6-3 and TRBJ2-7; 12 nucleotides agree with TRBD2. Germline trimming cut 6 bases from V and 1 base from J; bases unmatched to any gene: 7. Germline V gene sequence: CDR1 MNHEY, CDR2 SVGEGT. The CDR3 length is 16 residues. CDR3 nucleotides: TGTGCCAGCAGATATGGACTAGCGGGGTTATCCTACGAGCAGTACTTC. It codes for CASRYGLAGLSYEQYF.

The rearrangement uses TRBV7-2 and TRBJ1-2; maybe TRBD1 (5 bases). The germline CDR1 and CDR2 sequences are SGHTA and FQGNSA. The CDR3 length is 17 residues. V shed 5 bases and J shed 4 bases, with 23 bases lying between them. CDR3: CASSPAQGRRLGYGYTF. The DNA of the CDR3 is TGTGCCAGCAGCCCCGCCCAGGGACGGCGGTTGGGCTATGGCTACACCTTC.

The V gene is TRBV12-3 or TRBV12-4, the J gene TRBJ2-7; tentatively, D is TRBD2 (6 bases). The J call could be wrong; TRBJ2-5 is a better fit for the DNA end. The CDR3 contains 14 residues. CDR3 loop: CASSARLDSETQYF. The CDR3 DNA follows: TGTGCCAGCAGTGCCCGACTAGATTCAGAGACCCAGTACTTC.

This clonotype was seen a handful of times. The V call is TRBV5-6, the J call TRBJ1-6; unclear D gene. CDR1 is SGHDT and CDR2 is YYEEEE in the germline V gene. This CDR3 comprises 15 residues. V shed 4 bases and J shed 7 bases, with 15 bases lying between them. CDR3 loop: CASSPTWSSNSPLHF. CDR3 DNA sequence: TGTGCCAGCAGCCCCACGTGGAGTTCCAATTCACCCCTCCACTTT.

As to this clonotype: A much larger clone differs by one base, so this may be a read error. This sequence joins TRBV5-8 and TRBJ2-5; D unresolved. Per germline, CDR1 SGHTS and CDR2 YDEGEE. The CDR3 spans 13 residues. CDR3 in DNA: TGTGCCAGCGCTCTAACCCGCCAAGAGGCCCAGTACTTC. Its protein is CASALTRQEAQYF.

The rearrangement uses TRBV10-3 and TRBJ2-1; D is perhaps TRBD2 (6 bases). The CDR3 spans 14 residues. Germline CDR1 is ENHRY and CDR2 is SYGVKD. Trimming took 4 bases from V and 7 from J, leaving 14 bases between them. In DNA form, the CDR3 reads TGTGCCATCAGTGGGCGGGGAATGGAGAATGAGCAGTTCTTC. Protein: CAISGRGMENEQFF.

Notes on this clonotype: One base away lies a much larger clone, so this may be a sequencing read error. The chain has TRBV29-1 and TRBJ2-7; tentative D call: TRBD2 (6 bases). The CDR3 has 12 residues. Trimming left V 5 bases short and J 2 bases short, with 10 bases between. Per germline, CDR1 SQVTM and CDR2 ANQGSEA. CDR3 loop: CSVSEGAYEQYF. In DNA form, the CDR3 reads TGCAGCGTTTCGGAGGGCGCCTACGAGCAGTACTTC.

The chain combines TRBV21-1 with TRBJ1-5; TRBD1 is taken as the D call from the table, unchecked against the DNA. TRBV21-1 constitutes a pseudogene. The CDR3 is made up of 15 amino acids. The CDR3 is CASSKGTFTNQPQHF. The CDR3 DNA follows: TGTGCCAGCAGCAAGGGGACGTTCACTAATCAGCCCCAGCATTTT.

Details on this clonotype: The limits of the CDR3 on the DNA are not certain, so only TCRdb's listed CDR3 is given. This chain uses TRBV21-1 with TRBJ1-2; the listed D gene, TRBD1, was not tested against the DNA. TRBV21-1 is a listed pseudogene. The CDR3 spans 16 amino acids, including both terminal residues. CDR3 sequence: CASSDNYRHGDYGCTF.

This chain uses TRBV28 with TRBJ1-2; D gene ambiguous. There are 14 residues in the CDR3. Germline CDR1 MDHEN, CDR2 SYDVKM. The V end was cut by 5 bases, the J end by 2 bases, with 12 bases between. The CDR3 coding sequence is TGTGCCAGCAGTCCCCCCAATGGGAACTATGGCTACACCTTC. As protein: CASSPPNGNYGYTF.

There are a few counts of this clonotype. The rearrangement links TRBV5-1 to TRBJ2-5, with D possibly matching TRBD1 (5 bases). V shed 4 bases and J shed 3 bases, with 13 bases lying between them. The germline V gene encodes CDR1 SGHRS and CDR2 YFSETQ. This CDR3 is built from 14 residues. The CDR3 DNA sequence: TGCGCCAGCAGCCACTTTGGGGCCAAAGAGACCCAGTACTTC. It translates to CASSHFGAKETQYF.